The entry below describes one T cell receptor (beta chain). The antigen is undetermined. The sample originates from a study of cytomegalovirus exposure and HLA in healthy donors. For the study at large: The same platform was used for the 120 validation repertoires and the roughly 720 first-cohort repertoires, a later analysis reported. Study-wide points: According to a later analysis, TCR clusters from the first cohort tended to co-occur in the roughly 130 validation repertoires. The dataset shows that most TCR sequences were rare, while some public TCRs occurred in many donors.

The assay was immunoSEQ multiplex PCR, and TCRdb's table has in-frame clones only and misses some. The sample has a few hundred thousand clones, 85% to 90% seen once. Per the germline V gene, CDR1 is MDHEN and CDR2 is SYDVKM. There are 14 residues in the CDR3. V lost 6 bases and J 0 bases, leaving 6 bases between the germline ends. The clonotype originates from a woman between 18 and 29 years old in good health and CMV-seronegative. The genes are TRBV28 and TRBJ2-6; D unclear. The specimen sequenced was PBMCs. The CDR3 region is CASRRLSGANVLTF. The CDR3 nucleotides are TGTGCCAGCAGGAGACTCTCTGGGGCCAACGTCCTGACTTTC.